This TCR beta chain comes out of a study of control samples from healthy donors and cancer patients. Profiling relied on immunoSEQ multiplex PCR, and the TCRdb table lists in-frame clones only, not all of them. The profile shows under 30,000 clones, approximately 85% of them singletons. Trimming removed 0 bases at V and 4 bases at J, with 14 bases between. From germline, CDR1 is SGHDT and CDR2 YYEEEE. This CDR3 comprises 15 residues. The chain couples TRBV5-6 to TRBJ2-7; no clear D gene. Source material: PBMCs. This sequence originates from a woman aged 60-75 years with head and neck cancer. CDR3 DNA sequence: TGTGCCAGCAGCTTGGGGGGTCCCAGGAGATACGAGCAGTACTTC. Translating gives CASSLGGPRRYEQYF. Together with reference TRBV5-6 and TRBJ2-7, the CDR3 gives the full variable domain: DAGVTQSPTHLIKTRGQQVTLRCSPKSGHDTVSWYQQALGQGPQFIFQYYEEEERQRGNFPDRFSGHQFPNYSSELNVNALLLGDSALYLCASSLGGPRRYEQYFGPGTRLTVT.